The source of this T cell receptor (beta chain) is a study of monozygotic twins with inflammatory bowel disease. The authors made each sample's cDNA in eight separate reactions. With about 17 and 10 cycles respectively, two nested PCRs were carried out on TCRalpha and TCRbeta cDNA. TCRdb reworked the 5' RACE reads into one entry per CDR3 protein, no DNA. Here the sample table reports some 150,000 distinct CDR3 sequences. Sequencing input: blood. The receptor was isolated from a human donor with ulcerative colitis or Crohn's disease, or a healthy co-twin of an affected twin (not recorded which).

The CDR3: CSARGPARGTDTQYF. V and J are TRBV20-1 and TRBJ2-3; TCRdb's assignment of TRBD2 cannot be checked, as there is no DNA. Germline V gene data show CDR1 as DFQATT and CDR2 as SNEGSKA (reference sequence). The CDR3 runs to 15 residues.